The 15 T cell receptor beta chains presented below share a single source sample, sequenced in a study of T cells in Graves' hyperthyroidism and ophthalmopathy. There were TCR beta CDR3 regions amplified from RNA transcripts. The HTBI primer set drove a first-round RT-PCR of the TCR CDR3. TCRdb redid the calling of the multiplex PCR reads with MiXCR, one entry per CDR3 protein. This sample has 280,000 or so distinct CDR3 sequences, with less than 30% found just once. Sequencing input: blood. The source of these receptors is a man aged 35 to 55 with Graves' hyperthyroidism that later progressed to Graves' ophthalmopathy.

This clonotype was found many times. The chain links TRBV3-1 to TRBJ2-7, with 9 bases lining up with TRBD2. V gave up 1 base and J gave up 0 bases; unmatched junction bases: 4. Germline V CDR1 and CDR2: LGHDT, YNNKEL (reference sequence). The CDR3 extends over 16 amino acids. CDR3 coding DNA: TGTGCCAGCAGCCAAGGACTAGCGGTGAGCTCCTACGAGCAGTACTTC. It encodes CASSQGLAVSSYEQYF.

J is TRBJ1-1 and V is TRBV9; 8 bases fit TRBD1. V dropped 1 base and J dropped 8; count of bases not matched to a gene: 10. The CDR3 sequence is 15 residues long. Germline lookup yields CDR1 SGDLS and CDR2 YYNGEE. The CDR3 DNA reads as TGTGCCAGCAGCGTAATGGAACAGGGGGTGACGGAAGCTTTCTTT. It yields the protein CASSVMEQGVTEAFF.

This clonotype was found a few times. The chain links TRBV12-3 or TRBV12-4 to TRBJ2-7, with D possibly being TRBD2 (7 bases). CDR3 length: 13 amino acids. The germline V and J ends were trimmed by 8 bases and 5 bases, with 16 bases remaining between them. This chain's CDR3 is CASLRGGVHEQYF. DNA for the CDR3: TGTGCCAGCCTCCGAGGGGGGGTCCACGAGCAGTACTTC.

This clonotype was seen at least ten times. V usage is TRBV15 and J usage is TRBJ1-5; 10 bases agree with TRBD1. V lost 10 bases and J lost 5; bases outside the gene matches: 8. The CDR3 is 14 amino acids. Germline values: CDR1 LNHNV, CDR2 YYDKDF (reference sequence). Here the CDR3 DNA reads TGTGCCATCGCGACAGGGGGCGGCGATCAGCCCCAGCATTTT. Translation gives CAIATGGGDQPQHF. Supplemented by reference TRBV15 and TRBJ1-5, the full variable domain reads DAMVIQNPRYQVTQFGKPVTLSCSQTLNHNVMYWYQQKSSQAPKLLFHYYDKDFNNEADTPDNFQSRRPNTSFCFLDIRSPGLGDTAMYLCAIATGGGDQPQHFGDGTRLSIL.

Many counts were recorded for this clonotype. J is TRBJ1-1 and V is TRBV20-1; weak D call: TRBD1 (5 bases). This CDR3 contains 11 residues. CDR1 and CDR2 from the germline V gene are DFQATT and SNEGSKA (reference sequence). Trimming pared 6 bases from V and 6 bases from J, leaving 11 bases between. CDR3 loop: CSADSGPEAFF. CDR3 nucleotide sequence: TGCAGTGCCGACTCGGGGCCTGAAGCTTTCTTT.

This clonotype was counted at least ten times. The chain employs TRBV4-2 and TRBJ2-7, with TRBD2 matching 13 bases. Germline-derived CDR1 and CDR2 are LGHNA and YNFKEQ. The CDR3 spans 17 residues. V shed 4 bases, J shed 4 bases, and the junction held 10 bases outside the gene matches. The CDR3 loop is CASSLSHTSGRAYEQYF. CDR3 coding DNA: TGTGCCAGCAGCCTTTCCCATACTAGCGGGAGGGCTTACGAGCAGTACTTC.

This clonotype has at least ten counts. The chain couples TRBV28 to TRBJ1-1; no clear D. V shed 3 bases and J shed 6 bases, with 11 bases lying between them. This CDR3 is built from 13 residues. Per germline, CDR1 MDHEN and CDR2 SYDVKM. Here the CDR3 DNA reads TGTGCCAGCAGTTTTTGGTGGCACGCTGAAGCTTTCTTT. Protein product: CASSFWWHAEAFF.

In the case of this clonotype: A much larger clone is a single base away; this may be a read error. This sequence joins TRBV12-3 or TRBV12-4 and TRBJ1-1; TRBD1 matches 7 bases. CDR3 length equals 12 residues. J gave up 5 bases and V 6 bases, and 3 bases lay outside the gene matches. CDR3 protein: CASRARGTEAFF. The CDR3 DNA sequence: TGTGCCAGCAGAGCCAGGGGGACTGAAGCTTTCTTT.

This clonotype was detected many times. The rearrangement links TRBV20-1 to TRBJ1-2; D is possibly TRBD1 (5 bases). The CDR3 is made up of 12 amino acids. Trimming removed 1 base from V and 6 bases from J, with 9 bases in between. The V gene's germline CDR1 is DFQATT and CDR2 SNEGSKA (reference sequence). The CDR3 reads CSARAGTHGYTF. In DNA form, the CDR3 reads TGCAGTGCTAGAGCCGGGACTCATGGCTACACCTTC.

Regarding this clonotype: The junction shows a germline mismatch at one end, possibly a read error. The chain employs TRBV2 and TRBJ1-2; D gene unclear. The CDR3 is 12 amino acids. Germline V gene sequence: CDR1 SNHLY, CDR2 FYNNEI. CDR3 coding DNA: TGCGCCAGCATTAAGGAGGTGGATGGCTACACCTTC. Amino acid sequence: CASIKEVDGYTF. Using reference TRBV2 and TRBJ1-2 for the parts outside the CDR3, the full variable domain is EPEVTQTPSHQVTQMGQEVILRCVPISNHLYFYWYRQILGQKVEFLVSFYNNEISEKSEIFDDQFSVERPDGSNFTLKIRSTKLEDSAMYFCASIKEVDGYTFGSGTRLTVV.

The rearrangement joins TRBV28 to TRBJ2-5; D perhaps matches TRBD1 (6 bases). Germline-derived CDR1 and CDR2 are MDHEN and SYDVKM. This CDR3 region has 15 residues. The germline V and J ends were trimmed by 6 bases and 1 base, with 15 bases remaining between them. The CDR3 region is CASSPHTGTQETQYF. The CDR3 region has the DNA TGTGCCAGCAGCCCTCACACAGGGACCCAAGAGACCCAGTACTTC.

This clonotype was counted many times. This chain joins TRBV2 and TRBJ2-3; TRBD1 is a possible D gene (6 bases). Germline CDR1 reads SNHLY; CDR2 reads FYNNEI. CDR3 length: 14 amino acids. V was trimmed by 4 bases and J by 4 bases, leaving 12 bases between them. CDR3 residues: CASSADTGSDTQYF. CDR3 in DNA: TGTGCCAGCAGTGCAGACACAGGGTCAGATACGCAGTATTTT.

This clonotype was observed at least ten times. V gene TRBV12-3 or TRBV12-4 combines with J gene TRBJ1-5; D is perhaps TRBD1 (6 bases). There are 16 residues in the CDR3. Trimming removed 4 bases at V and 5 bases at J, with 18 bases between. The DNA of the CDR3 is TGTGCCAGCAGTTGGGGGTACAGGGTTCAGGATCAGCCCCAGCATTTT. Its protein is CASSWGYRVQDQPQHF.

This clonotype was seen a single time. This chain connects TRBV30 to TRBJ2-7, with D possibly TRBD2 on 6 matching bases. CDR3 size: 14 residues. The germline V gene has CDR1 GTSNPN and CDR2 SVGIG (reference sequence). V lost 2 bases, J lost 1 base, and 12 bases lay in between. The CDR3, as DNA: TGTGCCTGGAGTATCGGGGGTGGGTCCTACGAGCAGTACTTC. The encoded protein is CAWSIGGGSYEQYF.

J is TRBJ1-5 and V is TRBV6-2 or TRBV6-3; TRBD1 is a possible D gene (5 bases). Germline-derived CDR1 and CDR2 are MNHEY and SVGEGT. V was shortened by 7 bases and J by 9 bases, with 16 bases between the two germline ends. There are 13 residues in the CDR3. The DNA for the CDR3 is TGTGCCAGCACCAGGGCCCCCGAACGGCCCCAGCATTTT. It codes for CASTRAPERPQHF.